This is a list of T cell receptor beta chains from one sample in a study of T-cell reconstitution after alpha-beta-depleted transplantation in children. Each CDR3 protein gets one entry after TCRdb re-called the PCR reads with MiXCR. The sample has about 400,000 distinct CDR3 sequences; roughly 22% are singletons. This specimen was PBMCs from the stem cell graft donor, taken from the stem cell graft. Source of these receptors: a human donor who donated a stem cell graft to a child with acute myeloid leukemia. The CDR3 runs from the conserved cysteine through the conserved F or W. A D gene is named only where the DNA matches it firmly. A row's size may be missing; if present it is once, few, many or a size class.

TGTGCCAGTCCTCCCCGGCTCCTCAGTTTAGGGTTGGATTGGAGCATATATTTT	CASPPRLLSLGLDWSIYF	NA	NA	TRBV12-3/TRBV12-4	TRBJ1-3
TGTGCCAGCAGCCAACATGCTGGGACTAGCAGTGAGCAGTTCTTC	CASSQHAGTSSEQFF	TRBD2	many	TRBV4-2	TRBJ2-1
TGTGCCAGCAGTAGACGGACAGGGGCAAGGGGGGCCAACGTCCTGACTTTC	CASSRRTGARGANVLTF	TRBD1	few	TRBV28	TRBJ2-6
TGCAGTGGCCGACTAGCGGATTACAATGAGCAGTTCTTC	CSGRLADYNEQFF	TRBD2	once	TRBV20-1	TRBJ2-1
TGTGCCAGCAGCTCCCCTTCGGGACTTTCAGGCGATGAGCAGTTCTTC	CASSSPSGLSGDEQFF	NA	few	TRBV11-2	TRBJ2-1
TGCAGCGCCGAGGGCGGGACAGTGACCTACGAGCAGTACTTC	CSAEGGTVTYEQYF	NA	NA	TRBV29-1	TRBJ2-7
TGCGCCAGCAGCAAGGGACTAGCGGAGTACAATGAGCAGTTCTTC	CASSKGLAEYNEQFF	TRBD2	few	TRBV5-1	TRBJ2-1
TGCAGCGCATCGACAGGGGGCAACACTGAAGCTTTCTTT	CSASTGGNTEAFF	TRBD1	many	TRBV29-1	TRBJ1-1
TGTGCCAGCAGTACAGAAGGGACAGGGGGCCACAATGAGCAGTTCTTC	CASSTEGTGGHNEQFF	TRBD1	NA	TRBV6-4	TRBJ2-1
TGTGCCAGCAGCACCGCTAGGGACACGACGTACTACGAGCAGTACTTC	CASSTARDTTYYEQYF	NA	few	TRBV11-2	TRBJ2-7
TGTGCCAGCAGCCTGCCGGGGGCCTCCTACGAGCAGTACTTC	CASSLPGASYEQYF	NA	few	TRBV28	TRBJ2-7
TGTGCCAGCGAGCATGGGGGGTTCGGGTTCTTC	CASEHGGFGFF	NA	many	TRBV7-2	TRBJ2-1
TGTGCCAGCAGTTTAGGACTAGCGGGATACTCCTACGAGCAGTACTTC	CASSLGLAGYSYEQYF	TRBD2	NA	TRBV12-3/TRBV12-4	TRBJ2-7
TGCAGTGCTAGCAGGGACGGATGGGACTATGGCTACACCTTC	CSASRDGWDYGYTF	NA	few	TRBV20-1	TRBJ1-2
TGTGCCAGCAGGGATCAGGGGGGCCAGCCCCAGCATTTT	CASRDQGGQPQHF	TRBD1	NA	TRBV12-3/TRBV12-4	TRBJ1-5
TGCGCCAGCAAGAGTGGGCTAGCGGTGAACACCGGGGAGCTGTTTTTT	CASKSGLAVNTGELFF	TRBD2	few	TRBV5-1	TRBJ2-2
TGCGCCAGCAGGGGCAGCCAGAACACTGAAGCTTTCTTT	CASRGSQNTEAFF	NA	NA	TRBV5-1	TRBJ1-1
TGTGCCAGCTCACCACCGTGGGACAACTACGAGCAGTACTTC	CASSPPWDNYEQYF	NA	NA	TRBV18	TRBJ2-7
TGTGCCAGCTCACCAATTACCATCTCTGGGGCCAACGTCCTGACTTTC	CASSPITISGANVLTF	NA	many	TRBV18	TRBJ2-6
TGCAGCGTTGAAGATGCCTACAATGAGCAGTTCTTC	CSVEDAYNEQFF	NA	many	TRBV29-1	TRBJ2-1
TGTGCCAGCAGCTTGGGTGCAGGGGGCATGGAGACCCAGTACTTC	CASSLGAGGMETQYF	TRBD1	NA	TRBV5-6	TRBJ2-5
TGTGCCAGTAGCGCGGGCTCAGATACGCAGTATTTT	CASSAGSDTQYF	NA	many	TRBV12-3/TRBV12-4	TRBJ2-3
TGCGCCAGCAGCCAAGGGATGGCGACACCCCTCCACTTT	CASSQGMATPLHF	NA	few	TRBV4-1	TRBJ1-6
TGTGCCAGCAGCTTACCAACTTTCTCCTACAATGAGCAGTTCTTC	CASSLPTFSYNEQFF	NA	many	TRBV13	TRBJ2-1
TGTGCCAGCAGCGAGAGGGGTTACACTGAAGCTTTCTTT	CASSERGYTEAFF	NA	few	TRBV7-8	TRBJ1-1
TGCGCCAGCAGCTTGGCGGACAGGGGCTACGAGCAGTACTTC	CASSLADRGYEQYF	TRBD1	few	TRBV5-1	TRBJ2-7
TGTGCCAGCAGCCCCGGTCGGTATACAGATACGCAGTATTTT	CASSPGRYTDTQYF	NA	many	TRBV6-1	TRBJ2-3
TGTGCCAGCAGTGACCCGGGGGAGCAGTACTTC	CASSDPGEQYF	NA	many	TRBV25-1	TRBJ2-7
TGTGCCAGCAGAGAAGGGGTACTAGGACACTACGAGCAGTACTTC	CASREGVLGHYEQYF	NA	NA	TRBV2	TRBJ2-7
TGTGCCAGCAGCCCGGGAGACACGATAAACGACGAGCAGTACTTC	CASSPGDTINDEQYF	NA	NA	TRBV9	TRBJ2-7
TGCAGTGCTAGAGAGCCGGGGGTTGAGCAGTTCTTC	CSAREPGVEQFF	NA	many	TRBV20-1	TRBJ2-1
TGCAGTGCACCCGGGACAGGGGATTCGGGCACAGATACGCAGTATTTT	CSAPGTGDSGTDTQYF	TRBD1	few	TRBV20-1	TRBJ2-3